This is a list of T cell receptor beta chains from one sample in a study of T cells in localized non-small cell lung cancer. Generated by immunoSEQ multiplex PCR, the TCRdb table keeps only in-frame clones and is missing some. The data show about 2,300 clones, about 40% seen once. The source material was lung tumor tissue, sampled before any cancer treatment. Every receptor here comes from a male donor at least 60 years old with stage II squamous cell lung carcinoma. The CDR3 runs from the conserved cysteine through the conserved F or W. Each record gives: clone size, J gene, D gene, V gene, CDR3 DNA, CDR3 protein. A D gene is named only where the DNA matches it firmly. Some rows have no size entry. The others give once, few or many, or a class for an expanded clone.

.,TRBJ2-6,.,TRBV11-1,TGTGCCAGCAGCTTAATGGGGGTTGGGGCCAACGTCCTGACTTTC,CASSLMGVGANVLTF
.,TRBJ1-3,.,TRBV15,TGTGCCACCAGCAGCGACTGGGAGGGGGGTGACACCATATATTTT,CATSSDWEGGDTIYF
medium-sized,TRBJ1-2,.,TRBV11-3,TGTGCCAGCAGCGGCGGGGGGTTCCCCGGGGGCTACACCTTC,CASSGGGFPGGYTF
.,TRBJ1-1,.,TRBV18,TGTGCCAGCTCGCTTGACAAGAACACTGAAGCTTTCTTT,CASSLDKNTEAFF
.,TRBJ1-1,.,TRBV6-8,TGTGCCAGCACCCCCTTGGGTACTGAAGCTTTCTTT,CASTPLGTEAFF
few,TRBJ2-3,TRBD2,TRBV9,TGTACCAGCAGCGTAGCGGCAGCGGGAGGGGAAGATACGCAGTATTTT,CTSSVAAAGGEDTQYF
once,TRBJ2-6,.,TRBV14,TGTGCCAGCAGCCAAGTGGGACGGGGAGGGGCCAACGTCCTGACTTTC,CASSQVGRGGANVLTF
few,TRBJ1-1,TRBD1,TRBV6-8,TGTGCCAGCAGTTACGGACAGGGTAACACTGAAGCTTTCTTT,CASSYGQGNTEAFF
few,TRBJ2-7,.,TRBV11-3,TGTGCCAGCAGCTTGGACCAGGGACTCTACGAGCAGTACTTC,CASSLDQGLYEQYF
.,TRBJ2-2,.,TRBV19,TGTGCCAGTAGTATGAGAGGGAGAGTCAACACCGGGGAGCTGTTTTTT,CASSMRGRVNTGELFF
.,TRBJ1-1,.,TRBV28,TGTGCCAGCACCCTACAGGGACCTACTGAAGCTTTCTTT,CASTLQGPTEAFF
.,TRBJ1-5,TRBD1,TRBV28,TGTGCCAGCAGTTTGCCGGGACAGGGAAATCAGCCCCAGCATTTT,CASSLPGQGNQPQHF
few,TRBJ1-6,.,TRBV9,TGTGCCAGCAGTAGTCAATGGGATTCACCCCTCCACTTT,CASSSQWDSPLHF
.,TRBJ2-1,TRBD1,TRBV28,TGTGCCAGCAGTTCGGACAGGGCCTTAACCTACTCCTACAATGAGCAGTTCTTC,CASSSDRALTYSYNEQFF
few,TRBJ1-3,.,TRBV30,TGTGCATACTCCTCCCTCTCTGGAAACACCATATATTTT,CAYSSLSGNTIYF
.,TRBJ1-6,.,TRBV14,TGTGCCAGCAGCCAAGTGGTTTTCAATTCACCCCTCCACTTT,CASSQVVFNSPLHF
few,TRBJ1-4,.,TRBV18,TGTGCCAGCTCACCACCTGCAGGGCGCGTAGCAACTAATGAAAAACTGTTTTTT,CASSPPAGRVATNEKLFF
few,TRBJ1-2,.,TRBV19,TGTGCCAGTAGTATTCGACAGACAGGCGATGGCTACACCTTC,CASSIRQTGDGYTF
few,TRBJ2-2,.,TRBV11-3,TGTGCCAGCAGCCCAGGGCAGGGGCAGTCCGGGGAGCTGTTTTTT,CASSPGQGQSGELFF
large,TRBJ1-5,.,TRBV19,TGTGCCAGTAGTATCGGTTGGCAGCCCCAGCATTTT,CASSIGWQPQHF
few,TRBJ1-1,.,TRBV29-1,TGCAGCGTTAGGGGGGGAGCGAACACTGAAGCTTTCTTT,CSVRGGANTEAFF
.,TRBJ2-2,.,TRBV25-1,TGTGCCAGCCGAGAGGGGAGGATCGGCGGGGAGCTGTTTTTT,CASREGRIGGELFF
few,TRBJ2-7,.,TRBV9,TGTGCCAGCTTGGGGATTCCCCTCTCCTACGAGCAGTACTTC,CASLGIPLSYEQYF
.,TRBJ2-5,.,TRBV1,TGCGCCAGCAGCCAAGAGGGACAAAGAGGACAGACCCAGTACTTC,CASSQEGQRGQTQYF
.,TRBJ2-4,TRBD1,TRBV5-1,TGCGCCAGCAGACCCGACAGGGGTGGAGACATTCAGTACTTC,CASRPDRGGDIQYF
once,TRBJ1-1,.,TRBV28,TGTGCCAGCAGTTTGGTACTGAACACTGAAGCTTTCTTT,CASSLVLNTEAFF
.,TRBJ2-3,TRBD2,TRBV15,TGTGCCACCAGCAGATCCGGGACTAGCGGGAGCACAGATACGCAGTATTTT,CATSRSGTSGSTDTQYF
few,TRBJ1-1,TRBD1,TRBV9,TGTGCCAGCAGCGCCAGACAGGGGGCACGTACTGAAGCTTTCTTT,CASSARQGARTEAFF
.,TRBJ1-5,.,TRBV28,TGTGCCAGCAGTTCGCCGGGGGCTCAGCCCCAGCATTTT,CASSSPGAQPQHF
few,TRBJ2-7,TRBD1,TRBV18,TGTGCCAGCTCTCAACCGGGACAGCGCGAGCAGTACTTC,CASSQPGQREQYF
few,TRBJ2-7,.,TRBV9,TGTGCCAGCAGCGTAGGAGCAGGGGTCGAGCAGTACTTC,CASSVGAGVEQYF
.,TRBJ2-1,TRBD2,TRBV19,TGTGCCAGTGGGGGGGGGAGCTCCTACAATGAGCAGTTCTTC,CASGGGSSYNEQFF
few,TRBJ1-1,.,TRBV7-5,TGTGCCAGCAGCTTAAAGAGACAGTTAAACACTGAAGCTTTCTTT,CASSLKRQLNTEAFF